A selection of T cell receptor beta chains follows, all from one sample in a study of spatial heterogeneity in lung cancer. Via MiXCR, TCRdb re-called the 5' RACE reads, giving one row per CDR3 protein. The sample contains 20,000 to 25,000 distinct CDR3 sequences, more than 8% of which appear only once. Sequences were derived from lung tumor tissue, sampled at surgery. Receptors were obtained from a male donor with early-stage non-small cell lung cancer. The CDR3 runs from the conserved cysteine through the conserved F or W. D genes are given only for firm matches. Clone size is shown for a subset of rows, as once, few, many or a class of expanded clone.

D gene: NA
V gene: TRBV5-1
clone size: few
J gene: TRBJ1-6
CDR3 protein: CASSSLDGDSPLHF
CDR3 DNA: TGCGCCAGCAGCTCCTTAGACGGAGATTCACCCCTCCACTTT

D gene: TRBD2
V gene: TRBV5-5
clone size: NA
J gene: TRBJ2-2
CDR3 protein: CASSLLAGAPRTGELFF
CDR3 DNA: TGTGCCAGCAGCTTGTTAGCGGGGGCCCCAAGGACCGGGGAGCTGTTTTTT

D gene: NA
V gene: TRBV28
clone size: many
J gene: TRBJ2-3
CDR3 protein: CASSYYTGLTQYF
CDR3 DNA: TGTGCCAGCAGTTACTACACAGGGTTAACACAGTATTTT

D gene: NA
V gene: TRBV7-9
clone size: few
J gene: TRBJ2-3
CDR3 protein: CASSFSGPSTDTQYF
CDR3 DNA: TGTGCCAGCAGCTTCTCGGGTCCTAGCACAGATACGCAGTATTTT

D gene: TRBD2
V gene: TRBV6-1
clone size: NA
J gene: TRBJ2-1
CDR3 protein: CASSERGYNEQFF
CDR3 DNA: TGTGCCAGCAGCGAGCGGGGGTACAATGAGCAGTTCTTC

D gene: NA
V gene: TRBV7-9
clone size: many
J gene: TRBJ1-1
CDR3 protein: CASSLAGDGAFF
CDR3 DNA: TGTGCCAGCAGCTTAGCGGGGGACGGGGCTTTCTTT

D gene: TRBD1
V gene: TRBV19
clone size: many
J gene: TRBJ1-2
CDR3 protein: CASLAGGASYGYTF
CDR3 DNA: TGTGCCAGCTTGGCAGGGGGCGCAAGCTATGGCTACACCTTC

D gene: NA
V gene: TRBV28
clone size: many
J gene: TRBJ1-1
CDR3 protein: CATRSDPEAFF
CDR3 DNA: TGTGCCACCCGAAGTGACCCTGAAGCTTTCTTT

D gene: NA
V gene: TRBV12-3/TRBV12-4
clone size: NA
J gene: TRBJ2-1
CDR3 protein: CASSLMEGKEQFF
CDR3 DNA: TGTGCCAGCAGTTTAATGGAAGGAAAAGAGCAGTTCTTC

D gene: TRBD2
V gene: TRBV6-1
clone size: once
J gene: TRBJ2-7
CDR3 protein: CASSEARGRAYEQYF
CDR3 DNA: TGTGCCAGCAGTGAAGCGCGAGGGAGGGCCTACGAGCAGTACTTC

D gene: NA
V gene: TRBV12-3/TRBV12-4
clone size: many
J gene: TRBJ2-5
CDR3 protein: CASSPWTLQETQYF
CDR3 DNA: TGTGCCAGCAGTCCATGGACGCTCCAAGAGACCCAGTACTTC

D gene: TRBD1
V gene: TRBV9
clone size: many
J gene: TRBJ2-7
CDR3 protein: CASSVETFGTGGTPYEQYF
CDR3 DNA: TGTGCCAGCAGCGTAGAGACGTTTGGAACAGGGGGCACTCCCTACGAGCAGTACTTC

D gene: NA
V gene: TRBV7-2
clone size: many
J gene: TRBJ1-3
CDR3 protein: CASSLVQGNTIYF
CDR3 DNA: TGTGCCAGCAGCTTAGTGCAGGGAAACACCATATATTTT

D gene: NA
V gene: TRBV5-6
clone size: few
J gene: TRBJ2-7
CDR3 protein: CASSWQTNYEQYF
CDR3 DNA: TGTGCCAGCAGCTGGCAGACGAACTACGAGCAGTACTTC

D gene: TRBD2
V gene: TRBV12-3/TRBV12-4
clone size: NA
J gene: TRBJ2-3
CDR3 protein: CASSRTSVADTQYF
CDR3 DNA: TGTGCCAGCAGTCGGACTAGCGTTGCAGATACGCAGTATTTT

D gene: NA
V gene: TRBV20-1
clone size: few
J gene: TRBJ2-4
CDR3 protein: CSASRPRELAKNIQYF
CDR3 DNA: TGCAGTGCTAGCCGACCCAGGGAGCTAGCCAAAAACATTCAGTACTTC

D gene: TRBD1
V gene: TRBV29-1
clone size: many
J gene: TRBJ2-1
CDR3 protein: CSVEVGDRVYNEQFF
CDR3 DNA: TGCAGCGTTGAAGTTGGGGACAGGGTATACAATGAGCAGTTCTTC

D gene: NA
V gene: TRBV6-2/TRBV6-3
clone size: few
J gene: TRBJ2-7
CDR3 protein: CASTQRSSSYEQYF
CDR3 DNA: TGTGCCAGCACCCAACGGTCTAGTAGCTACGAGCAGTACTTC

D gene: NA
V gene: TRBV2
clone size: NA
J gene: TRBJ2-3
CDR3 protein: CASSRSGDPPQYF
CDR3 DNA: TGTGCCAGCAGCCGCTCGGGGGACCCCCCGCAGTATTTT

D gene: TRBD1
V gene: TRBV5-5
clone size: many
J gene: TRBJ1-5
CDR3 protein: CASSPSQGLSNQPQHF
CDR3 DNA: TGTGCCAGCAGCCCGTCACAGGGGTTGAGCAATCAGCCCCAGCATTTT

D gene: TRBD1
V gene: TRBV20-1
clone size: few
J gene: TRBJ1-5
CDR3 protein: CSALRDSGSYQPQHF
CDR3 DNA: TGCAGTGCTCTTCGGGACAGCGGCAGTTATCAGCCCCAGCATTTT

D gene: NA
V gene: TRBV5-5
clone size: many
J gene: TRBJ1-1
CDR3 protein: CASSLGVSWGRGSYTEAFF
CDR3 DNA: TGTGCCAGCAGCTTGGGTGTTTCTTGGGGTCGGGGCTCTTACACTGAAGCTTTCTTT

D gene: TRBD2
V gene: TRBV5-1
clone size: few
J gene: TRBJ2-7
CDR3 protein: CASSLDRGGYEQYF
CDR3 DNA: TGCGCCAGCAGCTTGGATCGGGGGGGTTACGAGCAGTACTTC

D gene: TRBD1
V gene: TRBV28
clone size: many
J gene: TRBJ2-3
CDR3 protein: CASSLTGGVQYF
CDR3 DNA: TGTGCCAGCAGTCTGACAGGGGGGGTGCAGTATTTT

D gene: TRBD2
V gene: TRBV28
clone size: few
J gene: TRBJ2-1
CDR3 protein: CASSFGLAGNNEQFF
CDR3 DNA: TGTGCCAGCAGTTTCGGACTAGCGGGAAACAATGAGCAGTTCTTC

D gene: NA
V gene: TRBV30
clone size: many
J gene: TRBJ2-5
CDR3 protein: CAWSPYGSYYSPQETQYF
CDR3 DNA: TGTGCCTGGAGCCCGTACGGCTCCTACTATAGCCCTCAAGAGACCCAGTACTTC

D gene: TRBD2
V gene: TRBV7-2
clone size: NA
J gene: TRBJ2-1
CDR3 protein: CASRKGSGGAFQHEQFF
CDR3 DNA: TGTGCCAGCAGAAAGGGTAGCGGGGGGGCCTTTCAGCATGAGCAGTTCTTC

D gene: NA
V gene: TRBV28
clone size: many
J gene: TRBJ1-1
CDR3 protein: CASSPDLPHTEAFF
CDR3 DNA: TGTGCCAGCAGCCCCGACTTACCCCACACTGAAGCTTTCTTT

D gene: TRBD1
V gene: TRBV7-3
clone size: many
J gene: TRBJ2-1
CDR3 protein: CASSLGTGGFNEQFF
CDR3 DNA: TGTGCCAGCAGCTTGGGGACAGGGGGTTTCAATGAGCAGTTCTTC

D gene: NA
V gene: TRBV5-1
clone size: NA
J gene: TRBJ2-7
CDR3 protein: CASSLTGFEQYF
CDR3 DNA: TGCGCCAGCAGCTTAACTGGATTCGAGCAGTACTTC

D gene: NA
V gene: TRBV28
clone size: few
J gene: TRBJ2-7
CDR3 protein: CASGSQGAHEQYF
CDR3 DNA: TGTGCCAGCGGGAGCCAGGGTGCCCACGAGCAGTACTTC

D gene: NA
V gene: TRBV28
clone size: medium-sized
J gene: TRBJ1-1
CDR3 protein: CASSFSGEGIAEAFF
CDR3 DNA: TGTGCCAGCAGTTTTTCGGGGGAAGGTATCGCTGAAGCTTTCTTT

D gene: NA
V gene: TRBV30
clone size: many
J gene: TRBJ1-1
CDR3 protein: CASPGNTEAFF
CDR3 DNA: TGTGCCTCCCCGGGGAACACTGAAGCTTTCTTT

D gene: TRBD2
V gene: TRBV7-2
clone size: many
J gene: TRBJ2-1
CDR3 protein: CASRRTSGGLYNEQFF
CDR3 DNA: TGTGCCAGCAGACGGACTAGCGGGGGGTTGTACAATGAGCAGTTCTTC

D gene: NA
V gene: TRBV28
clone size: many
J gene: TRBJ2-7
CDR3 protein: CASSLPQLIYEQYF
CDR3 DNA: TGTGCCAGCAGTTTACCCCAATTGATCTACGAGCAGTACTTC

D gene: TRBD1
V gene: TRBV15
clone size: many
J gene: TRBJ2-2
CDR3 protein: CATSGRDSNTGELFF
CDR3 DNA: TGTGCCACCAGCGGACGGGACAGTAACACCGGGGAGCTGTTTTTT

D gene: TRBD2
V gene: TRBV9
clone size: many
J gene: TRBJ2-1
CDR3 protein: CASSPGLAQNNEQLF
CDR3 DNA: TGTGCCAGCAGCCCGGGACTAGCGCAGAACAATGAGCAGTTATTC

D gene: NA
V gene: TRBV15
clone size: few
J gene: TRBJ2-3
CDR3 protein: CATSRDGQDTDTQYF
CDR3 DNA: TGTGCCACCAGCAGAGATGGTCAAGACACAGATACGCAGTATTTT

D gene: TRBD2
V gene: TRBV20-1
clone size: NA
J gene: TRBJ2-3
CDR3 protein: CSAGGVNTQYF
CDR3 DNA: TGCAGTGCCGGGGGGGTGAATACGCAGTATTTT

D gene: NA
V gene: TRBV3-1
clone size: NA
J gene: TRBJ2-7
CDR3 protein: CASRGVGEQYF
CDR3 DNA: TGTGCCAGCAGGGGGGTTGGGGAGCAGTACTTC

D gene: TRBD1
V gene: TRBV5-1
clone size: many
J gene: TRBJ2-2
CDR3 protein: CASSAWTGTNTGELFF
CDR3 DNA: TGCGCCAGCAGCGCCTGGACAGGGACGAACACCGGGGAGCTGTTTTTT